This record concerns one T cell receptor (beta chain) sequence. Its antigen is currently unknown. This specimen comes from a study of cytomegalovirus exposure and HLA in healthy donors. The study's findings and limits: Some V segments, including TRBV6-2 and TRBV6-3, were excluded as indistinguishable.

The CDR3 length is 13 residues. V dropped 5 bases and J dropped 4 bases, with 9 bases sitting between them. In germline, CDR1 is SEHNR, CDR2 FQNEAQ (reference sequence). PCR involved 60 Vbeta and 13 Jbeta primers. Clones were sequenced by immunoSEQ multiplex PCR, and TCRdb holds only the in-frame ones, with some missing. The sample consists of approximately 130,000 clones, more than 75% of them appearing once. This chain uses TRBV7-9 with TRBJ2-4; no clear D. The sequencing input was PBMCs. The origin of this receptor is a man aged 18 to 29 in good health and CMV-seronegative. CDR3 in DNA: TGTGCCAGCAGCGACCTGGAGAAAAACATTCAGTACTTC. The encoded protein is CASSDLEKNIQYF. The full variable domain, rest sourced from reference TRBV7-9 and TRBJ2-4, is DTGVSQNPRHKITKRGQNVTFRCDPISEHNRLYWYRQTLGQGPEFLTYFQNEAQLEKSRLLSDRFSAERPKGSFSTLEIQRTEQGDSAMYLCASSDLEKNIQYFGAGTRLSVL.